The rows below give T cell receptor beta chains drawn from one sample of a study of blood T cell repertoires in COVID-19. The table came from immunoSEQ multiplex PCR; TCRdb's copy has only in-frame clones and leaves some out. Of approximately 310,000 clones listed, 85% were seen once; the top ten hold about 1.9%. Input material: PBMCs or T cells enriched from blood (not recorded which). These receptors came from a woman in her thirties who had been exposed to COVID-19. Both conserved end residues are part of each CDR3. Each record gives: CDR3 length, V gene, D gene, clone size, J gene, CDR3 DNA, CDR3 protein. A D gene is named only where the DNA matches it firmly. Clone size, where shown, is once, few, many, or a class for clones that have expanded.

cdr3_length: 13; v_call: TRBV5-5; d_call: NA; clone_size: NA; j_call: TRBJ2-7; cdr3_nt: TGTGCCAGCAGCTTGGCCCCGTCTTCCGAGCAGTACTTC; cdr3_aa: CASSLAPSSEQYF
cdr3_length: 12; v_call: TRBV18; d_call: NA; clone_size: NA; j_call: TRBJ1-1; cdr3_nt: TGTGCCAGCTCATCGCAGGACACTGAAGCTTTCTTT; cdr3_aa: CASSSQDTEAFF
cdr3_length: 13; v_call: TRBV28; d_call: NA; clone_size: NA; j_call: TRBJ2-7; cdr3_nt: TGTGCCAGCATTCTAAGGGGGACCTACGAGCAGTACTTC; cdr3_aa: CASILRGTYEQYF
cdr3_length: 16; v_call: TRBV15; d_call: TRBD1; clone_size: few; j_call: TRBJ1-1; cdr3_nt: TGTGCCACCAGCCTGGGACAGGGATACATGAACACTGAAGCTTTCTTT; cdr3_aa: CATSLGQGYMNTEAFF
cdr3_length: 14; v_call: TRBV30; d_call: TRBD1; clone_size: NA; j_call: TRBJ1-1; cdr3_nt: TGTGCCTGGAACACCGGGACAGGGGATACTGAAGCTTTCTTT; cdr3_aa: CAWNTGTGDTEAFF
cdr3_length: 15; v_call: TRBV5-1; d_call: NA; clone_size: NA; j_call: TRBJ1-3; cdr3_nt: TGCGCCAGCAGCTTGGAAGCGGCGTTCGGAAACACCATATATTTT; cdr3_aa: CASSLEAAFGNTIYF
cdr3_length: 12; v_call: TRBV19; d_call: NA; clone_size: once; j_call: TRBJ1-2; cdr3_nt: TGTGCCAGTAGTACCCCAGGGTTTGGCTACACCTTC; cdr3_aa: CASSTPGFGYTF
cdr3_length: 14; v_call: TRBV2; d_call: TRBD1; clone_size: NA; j_call: TRBJ1-2; cdr3_nt: TGTGCCAGCAGTGTAGTTCGGACAGGGGAAGGCTACACCTTC; cdr3_aa: CASSVVRTGEGYTF
cdr3_length: 15; v_call: TRBV7-9; d_call: TRBD1; clone_size: NA; j_call: TRBJ1-1; cdr3_nt: TGTGCCAGCAGCCCCGACAGGGACTGGTACACTGAAGCTTTCTTT; cdr3_aa: CASSPDRDWYTEAFF
cdr3_length: 17; v_call: TRBV19; d_call: NA; clone_size: NA; j_call: TRBJ1-1; cdr3_nt: TGTGCCAGTAGTATCCGGGAGAGGGGGGGCTCGAACACTGAAGCTTTCTTT; cdr3_aa: CASSIRERGGSNTEAFF
cdr3_length: 14; v_call: TRBV5-1; d_call: NA; clone_size: NA; j_call: TRBJ1-6; cdr3_nt: TGCGCCAGCAGCTTGGAAGCAGGAAATTCACCCCTCCACTTT; cdr3_aa: CASSLEAGNSPLHF
cdr3_length: 15; v_call: TRBV5-6; d_call: TRBD1; clone_size: NA; j_call: TRBJ2-3; cdr3_nt: TGTGCCAGCAGCCTGGGCCGACAGGGGGGAGATACGCAGTATTTT; cdr3_aa: CASSLGRQGGDTQYF
cdr3_length: 16; v_call: TRBV9; d_call: TRBD2; clone_size: few; j_call: TRBJ2-3; cdr3_nt: TGTGCCAGCAGCTTGGCTAGCGGGGGGATGGTAGATACGCAGTATTTT; cdr3_aa: CASSLASGGMVDTQYF
cdr3_length: 14; v_call: TRBV10-1; d_call: NA; clone_size: NA; j_call: TRBJ2-1; cdr3_nt: TGCGCCAGCAGTGTTCGGGGGGCCGGCGGTGAGCAGTTCTTC; cdr3_aa: CASSVRGAGGEQFF
cdr3_length: 15; v_call: TRBV19; d_call: TRBD1; clone_size: NA; j_call: TRBJ1-1; cdr3_nt: TGTGCCAGTAGTATTACGGCGGCAGGGGGTACTGAAGCTTTCTTT; cdr3_aa: CASSITAAGGTEAFF
cdr3_length: 13; v_call: TRBV30; d_call: NA; clone_size: few; j_call: TRBJ1-1; cdr3_nt: TGTGCCTGGAGAGGACCCGGGAGGACTGAAGCTTTCTTT; cdr3_aa: CAWRGPGRTEAFF
cdr3_length: 13; v_call: TRBV6-5; d_call: NA; clone_size: NA; j_call: TRBJ1-1; cdr3_nt: TGTGCCAGCAGTCCACCTCCGGACACTGAAGCTTTCTTT; cdr3_aa: CASSPPPDTEAFF
cdr3_length: 13; v_call: TRBV10-3; d_call: NA; clone_size: NA; j_call: TRBJ1-6; cdr3_nt: TGTGCCATCAGTGAGTCGACTTCTGATTCCCTCCACTTT; cdr3_aa: CAISESTSDSLHF
cdr3_length: 18; v_call: TRBV5-1; d_call: NA; clone_size: NA; j_call: TRBJ2-5; cdr3_nt: TGCGCCAGCAGCTTGGTGCGGGCAGGGGACATAACGATCGGGACCCAGTACTTC; cdr3_aa: CASSLVRAGDITIGTQYF
cdr3_length: 13; v_call: TRBV12-3/TRBV12-4; d_call: NA; clone_size: NA; j_call: TRBJ1-1; cdr3_nt: TGTGCCAGCAGTTTAGCGTCGACAGTATCCGCTTTCTTT; cdr3_aa: CASSLASTVSAFF
cdr3_length: 14; v_call: TRBV18; d_call: NA; clone_size: NA; j_call: TRBJ2-7; cdr3_nt: TGTGCCAGCACCGCCGGGACATCTAAGGGGGAGCAGTACTTC; cdr3_aa: CASTAGTSKGEQYF
cdr3_length: 14; v_call: TRBV19; d_call: NA; clone_size: NA; j_call: TRBJ2-1; cdr3_nt: TGTGCCAGTAGTATAGATCGATGGAACAGTGAGCAGTTCTTC; cdr3_aa: CASSIDRWNSEQFF
cdr3_length: 14; v_call: TRBV28; d_call: TRBD1; clone_size: NA; j_call: TRBJ1-2; cdr3_nt: TGTGCCAGCACCTCGACAGGGCGGATCCATGGCTACACCTTC; cdr3_aa: CASTSTGRIHGYTF
cdr3_length: 14; v_call: TRBV3-1/TRBV3-2; d_call: NA; clone_size: NA; j_call: TRBJ2-7; cdr3_nt: TGTGCCAGCAGCCAAGTTAACAGGTCCTACGAGCAGTACTTC; cdr3_aa: CASSQVNRSYEQYF
cdr3_length: 13; v_call: TRBV7-9; d_call: NA; clone_size: NA; j_call: TRBJ2-3; cdr3_nt: TGTGCCAGCAGCCCCCCTCGGGGGGATACGCAGTATTTT; cdr3_aa: CASSPPRGDTQYF
cdr3_length: 13; v_call: TRBV25-1; d_call: TRBD1; clone_size: NA; j_call: TRBJ1-4; cdr3_nt: TGTGCCAGCAGCCAGGGGGCTACTGAAAAACTGTTTTTT; cdr3_aa: CASSQGATEKLFF